Sequencing of this TCR beta chain was carried out in a study of beta chain features in type 1 diabetes (dated by TCRdb to 2017 to 2018). Broadly, across the study: No differences in mean age, gender distribution, total cell number or subset yield were found between patients and healthy donors. A total of roughly 100 million sorted cells were examined across all samples, and RNA yield correlated strongly with the number of cells per subset. Regulatory and stem cell-like memory subsets were isolated from only 8 patients and roughly 8 healthy donors, whereas naive and central memory subsets came from all 30 or so donors. In the study, TCRB repertoires of sorted circulating CD4+ T cell subsets from recently diagnosed type 1 diabetes patients were compared with those of matched healthy donors. Findings and caveats that apply to the study as a whole: Patients with type 1 diabetes made fewer insertions and deleted more nucleotides at VDJ recombination sites, implying thymic rearrangement abnormalities. Because the HLA sub-analyses included only small numbers of individuals, any influence of HLA type on TCRB rearrangement was left unresolved. The naive, central memory and regulatory TCRB repertoires appeared to resemble one another more closely among patients than among healthy donors. A moderate but significant shortening of TCRB CDR3 length was observed in type 1 diabetes patients in all four CD4+ subsets. Because cDNA was sequenced instead of genomic DNA, activated cells with high expression could be over-represented, although the groups did not differ in activation or CD3 levels. Shorter templates might be favored by PCR, yet because patient and control samples were amplified and corrected together, any such skew would affect both groups equally.

This clone occurred a few times. This clone's antigen is unknown. Per-base qualities were not stored, and no clone one base away is much larger. The entire isolated RNA was reverse transcribed using the High Capacity cDNA Reverse Transcription Kit, and thus expressed TCRB transcripts were sequenced. Naive, central memory and regulatory T cell samples underwent deep immunoSEQ sequencing, averaging around 4 million total reads per sample. Sorted cells were lysed in RLT buffer and RNA was extracted with DNase-treated RNeasy Micro or Mini kits, depending on cell number. To prevent cross-contamination, each cell subset was processed individually, whereas patient and healthy donor samples were processed jointly. The immunoSEQ multiplex PCR was used to amplify TCRB sequences from cDNA, generating 87-bp fragments that spanned the CDR3 region. Amplicons were sequenced on the Illumina HiSeq platform. Per the original workflow: Synthetic template baselines were used to correct PCR bias computationally, reads within Hamming distance 2 were collapsed, and singletons that could not be merged were discarded. Reads were aligned against IMGT so that V, D and J genes, CDR3 length and insertions or deletions at six rearrangement sites could be assigned. Within each subset, clonotype counts were normalized to sorted cell number, and only after that were true diversity and Gini coefficients computed with the tcR R package. Repertoire sharing was quantified using the overlap coefficient calculated on TCRB nucleotide sequences. Out-of-frame TCRB sequences from naive cells were analyzed to stand in for the pre-selection repertoire. The immuneACCESS repertoire file appears here via TCRdb, limited to in-frame rearrangements. These files lack a portion of the clones; in checked studies, under half of the deficit traces to unresolved V genes, and the cause of the others is not known. V, J and clone size derive from that table, while D and trimming were established from the DNA sequence. This sample has under 400,000 clones in its table, and roughly 21% of those were observed once. The ten largest clones add up to approximately 0.046% of the sample.

V gives up 10 bases and J gives up 5 bases, and the segment between their germline ends measures 11 bases. The CDR3, from cysteine to phenylalanine, totals 11 residues. This entry keeps only the CDR3 DNA: 33 bases, framed from base 1. From the germline V gene (reference sequence), CDR1 is SEHNR and CDR2 is FQNEAQ. Each donor gave one peripheral blood draw, averaging roughly 100 mL, which was collected into heparinised tubes. A BD FACSAria II and a panel including CD45RO, CCR7, CD25, CD127, CD95 and CD27 were used to sort naive, central memory, regulatory and stem cell-like memory CD4+ T cells. Purity was above 98% for every sorted population. PBMCs were isolated right away by Lymphoprep density gradient centrifugation and were stained directly, without culture. To minimize batch effects, samples were stained and sorted in pairs, one healthy donor with one patient per experiment.

In this chain, TRBV7-9 is recombined with TRBJ1-1, with the D gene call left open. This sequence originates from a woman aged 18-29 years in good health. Material: naive CD4+ T cells from blood. The cell subset or site label of this sample denotes: true naive CD4+ T cells. The CDR3 in this case is CATGKGTEAFF. The DNA is TGTGCCACGGGGAAGGGTACTGAAGCTTTCTTT.